Sequencing of this TCR beta chain was carried out in a study of blood T cell repertoires in COVID-19. The protocol was immunoSEQ multiplex PCR, while the TCRdb copy is restricted to in-frame clones and leaves out a portion. The table has about 58,000 clones, about 78% seen once. The trim removed 0 bases at V and 7 bases at J, leaving 0 bases unmatched. The length of the CDR3 is 15 residues. Germline V gives CDR1 MNHEY, CDR2 SVGEGT. This sequence was found in a human donor in a cohort sampled during active COVID-19. The sample consisted of peripheral blood. This chain links TRBV6-2 or TRBV6-3 with TRBJ2-2; 12 bases match TRBD2. The CDR3 spells CASSYSTSGSGELFF. The CDR3 DNA reads TGTGCCAGCAGTTACTCGACTAGCGGGAGCGGGGAGCTGTTTTTT.